This T cell receptor beta chain was retrieved from a study of blood T cell repertoires in COVID-19. There are 12 residues in the CDR3. Trimming shortened V by 8 bases and J by 4 bases, and 11 bases separated the two germline ends. Germline CDR1 reads SGHDN; CDR2 reads FVKESK. The data were produced by immunoSEQ multiplex PCR, yet TCRdb's version contains in-frame clones alone and is incomplete. The sample includes some 260,000 clones, 70% to 85% of them seen just once. This sequence originates from a woman over 75 with acute or convalescent COVID-19. The chain uses TRBV14 and TRBJ1-2; D is ambiguous. What was sequenced was peripheral blood. Here the CDR3 reads CASSHGAYGYTF. In nucleotides, the CDR3 is TGTGCCAGCTCACACGGAGCCTATGGCTACACCTTC. Combining the CDR3 with reference TRBV14 and TRBJ1-2 gives the whole variable domain EAGVTQFPSHSVIEKGQTVTLRCDPISGHDNLYWYRRVMGKEIKFLLHFVKESKQDESGMPNNRFLAERTGGTYSTLKVQPAELEDSGVYFCASSHGAYGYTFGSGTRLTVV.